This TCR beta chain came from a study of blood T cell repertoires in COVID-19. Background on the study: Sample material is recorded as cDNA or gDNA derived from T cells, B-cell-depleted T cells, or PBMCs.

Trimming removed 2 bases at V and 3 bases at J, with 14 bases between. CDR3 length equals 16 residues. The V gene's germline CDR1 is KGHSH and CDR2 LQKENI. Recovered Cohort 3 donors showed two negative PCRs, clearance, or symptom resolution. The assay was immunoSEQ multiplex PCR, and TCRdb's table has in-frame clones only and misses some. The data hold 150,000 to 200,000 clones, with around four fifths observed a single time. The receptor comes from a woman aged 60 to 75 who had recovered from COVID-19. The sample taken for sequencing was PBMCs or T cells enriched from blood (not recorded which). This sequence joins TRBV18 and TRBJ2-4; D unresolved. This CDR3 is CASSPVYEQIKNIQYF. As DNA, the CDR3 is TGTGCCAGCTCACCAGTTTATGAACAAATCAAAAACATTCAGTACTTC.